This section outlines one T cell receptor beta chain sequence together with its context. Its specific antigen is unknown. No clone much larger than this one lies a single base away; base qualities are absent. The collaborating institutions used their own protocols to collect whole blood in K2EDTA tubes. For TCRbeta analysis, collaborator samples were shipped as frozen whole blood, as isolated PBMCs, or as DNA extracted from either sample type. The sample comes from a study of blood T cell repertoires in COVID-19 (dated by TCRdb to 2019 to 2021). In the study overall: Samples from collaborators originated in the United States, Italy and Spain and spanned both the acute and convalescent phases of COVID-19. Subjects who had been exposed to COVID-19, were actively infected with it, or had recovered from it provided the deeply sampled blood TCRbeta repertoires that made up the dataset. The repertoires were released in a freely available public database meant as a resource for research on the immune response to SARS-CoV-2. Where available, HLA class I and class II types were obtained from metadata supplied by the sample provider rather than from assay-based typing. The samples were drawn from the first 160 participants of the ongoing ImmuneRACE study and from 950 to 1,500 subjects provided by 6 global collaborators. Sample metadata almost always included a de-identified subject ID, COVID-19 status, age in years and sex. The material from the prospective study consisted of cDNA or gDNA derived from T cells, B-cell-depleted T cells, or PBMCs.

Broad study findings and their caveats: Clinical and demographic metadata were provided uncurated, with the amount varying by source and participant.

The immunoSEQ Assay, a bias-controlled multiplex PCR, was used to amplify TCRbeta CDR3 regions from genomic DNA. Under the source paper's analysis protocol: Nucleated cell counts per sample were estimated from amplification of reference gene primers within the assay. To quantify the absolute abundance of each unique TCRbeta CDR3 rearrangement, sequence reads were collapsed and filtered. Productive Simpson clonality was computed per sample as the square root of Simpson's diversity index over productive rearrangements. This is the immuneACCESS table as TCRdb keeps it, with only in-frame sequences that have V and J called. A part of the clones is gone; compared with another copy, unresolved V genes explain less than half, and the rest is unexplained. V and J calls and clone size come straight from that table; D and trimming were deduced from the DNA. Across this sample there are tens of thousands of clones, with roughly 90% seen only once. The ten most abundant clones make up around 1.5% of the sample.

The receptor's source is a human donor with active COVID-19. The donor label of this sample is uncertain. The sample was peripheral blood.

The nucleotide sequence is TGTGCCAGCAGGTACACTAGCGGCGCTACCGGGGAGCTGTTTTTT. Its translation is CASRYTSGATGELFF. The V gene is TRBV11-2 and the J gene is TRBJ2-2; TRBD2 fits 8 bases in the junction. For this chain, trimming is 6 bases at the V end and 5 bases at the J end, and the number of junction bases without a gene match is 8. The CDR3 covers 15 residues, taking in both the cysteine and the phenylalanine. Only the CDR3 DNA stays, 45 bases, in frame from base 1. CDR1 and CDR2 (SGHAT, FQNNGV) derive from the germline V gene.